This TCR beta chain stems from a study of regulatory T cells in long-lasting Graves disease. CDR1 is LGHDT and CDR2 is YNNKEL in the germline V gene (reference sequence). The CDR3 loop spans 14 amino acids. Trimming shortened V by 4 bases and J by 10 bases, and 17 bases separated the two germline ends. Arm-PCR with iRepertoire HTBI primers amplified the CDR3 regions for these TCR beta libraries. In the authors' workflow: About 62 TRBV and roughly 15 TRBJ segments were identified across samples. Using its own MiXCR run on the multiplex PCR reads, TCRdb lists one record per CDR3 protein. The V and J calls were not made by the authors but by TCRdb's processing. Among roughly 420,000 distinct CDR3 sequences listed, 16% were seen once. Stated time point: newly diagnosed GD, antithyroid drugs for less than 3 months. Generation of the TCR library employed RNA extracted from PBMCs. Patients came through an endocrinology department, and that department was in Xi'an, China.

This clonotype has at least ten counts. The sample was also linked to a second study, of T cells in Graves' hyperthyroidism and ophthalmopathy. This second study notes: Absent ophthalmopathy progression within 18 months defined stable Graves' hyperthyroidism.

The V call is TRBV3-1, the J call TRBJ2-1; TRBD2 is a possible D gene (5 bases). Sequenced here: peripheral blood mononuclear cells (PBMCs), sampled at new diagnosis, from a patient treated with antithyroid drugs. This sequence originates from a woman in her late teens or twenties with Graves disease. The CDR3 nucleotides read TGTGCCAGCAGCCCGTGGACTGTCGGAAGCGAGCAGTTCTTC. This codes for CASSPWTVGSEQFF.